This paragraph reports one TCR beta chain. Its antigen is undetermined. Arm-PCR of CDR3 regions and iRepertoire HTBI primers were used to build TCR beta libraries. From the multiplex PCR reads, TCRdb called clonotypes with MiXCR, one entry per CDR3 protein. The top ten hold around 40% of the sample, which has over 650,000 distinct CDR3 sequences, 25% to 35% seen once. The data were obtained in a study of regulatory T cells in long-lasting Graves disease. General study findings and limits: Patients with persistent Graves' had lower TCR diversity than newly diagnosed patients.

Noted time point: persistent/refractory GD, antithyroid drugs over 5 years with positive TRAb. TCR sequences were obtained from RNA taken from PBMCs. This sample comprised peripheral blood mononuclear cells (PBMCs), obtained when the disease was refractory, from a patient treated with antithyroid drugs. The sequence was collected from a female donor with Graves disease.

The CDR3 DNA reads TGTGCCAGCAGCCAAGATGGAGGCAGGGGACAGACCCAGTACTTC. Its translation is CASSQDGGRGQTQYF. The chain joins TRBV3-1 to TRBJ2-5, with a tentative D call TRBD1 (6 bases). The CDR3 runs 15 residues. Germline V gene sequence: CDR1 LGHDT, CDR2 YNNKEL (reference sequence). V was pared by 0 bases and J by 6 bases, with 14 bases between.